A single sample is the source of the 25 T cell receptor beta chains below, sequenced in a study of regulatory T cells in long-lasting Graves disease. Building the TCR beta libraries relied on iRepertoire HTBI primers, and CDR3 regions underwent Arm-PCR. TCRdb re-called the multiplex PCR reads through MiXCR, storing one row per CDR3 protein. The sample yields roughly 380,000 distinct CDR3 sequences, roughly a sixth seen once. Noted time point: newly diagnosed GD, antithyroid drugs for less than 3 months. Generation of the TCR library employed RNA extracted from PBMCs. Sequencing was performed on peripheral blood mononuclear cells (PBMCs), taken at new diagnosis, from a patient treated with antithyroid drugs. These receptors were collected from a female donor with Graves disease.

V and J are TRBV2 and TRBJ2-5, with 9 positions matching TRBD1. V shed 8 bases and J 1 base; nucleotides not matched to a gene: 5. In germline, CDR1 is SNHLY, CDR2 FYNNEI. This CDR3 has 14 residues. The CDR3 here is CASGSGQGQETQYF. CDR3 coding DNA: TGTGCCAGCGGCTCGGGACAGGGCCAAGAGACCCAGTACTTC.

This clonotype appeared a few times. The chain employs TRBV5-1 and TRBJ2-7; 13 nucleotides match TRBD2. This CDR3 is built from 17 residues. CDR1 and CDR2 from the germline V gene are SGHRS and YFSETQ. V gave up 3 bases and J gave up 2 bases; unmatched junction bases: 8. This chain's CDR3 is CASSSGTSGVRAYEQYF. The CDR3, as DNA: TGCGCCAGCAGCTCCGGGACTAGCGGGGTACGGGCCTACGAGCAGTACTTC.

The chain carries TRBV24-1 and TRBJ2-5; tentatively, D is TRBD1 (6 bases). Germline V CDR1 and CDR2: KGHDR, SFDVKD. This CDR3 comprises 16 residues. V was trimmed by 2 bases and J by 0 bases, leaving 12 bases between them. This CDR3 is CATSDSGRGNQETQYF. CDR3 sequence (DNA): TGTGCCACCAGTGATTCCGGCAGGGGAAACCAAGAGACCCAGTACTTC.

The chain joins TRBV5-1 to TRBJ1-2; 10 bases match TRBD1. V gave up 5 bases and J gave up 7 bases; unmatched junction bases: 8. Looked up from germline, CDR1 is SGHRS and CDR2 is YFSETQ. The CDR3 covers 14 residues. The CDR3 DNA reads as TGCGCCAGCAGTCTGGGGGGACAGGGGACTGGCTACACCTTC. Translated, it gives CASSLGGQGTGYTF.

This clonotype was found many times. The chain joins TRBV3-1 to TRBJ2-4, with D perhaps matching TRBD1 (6 bases). This CDR3 comprises 15 residues. Between the trimmed V and J ends, which lost 2 bases and 8 bases, there was a span of 16 bases. The germline V gene has CDR1 LGHDT and CDR2 YNNKEL (reference sequence). This chain's CDR3 is CASSQTPRGGDIQYF. As DNA, the CDR3 is TGTGCCAGCAGCCAAACTCCCAGGGGTGGGGACATTCAGTACTTC.

This chain uses TRBV6-2 or TRBV6-3 with TRBJ2-2; D is possibly TRBD2 (5 bases). The CDR3 covers 16 residues. Trimming removed 3 bases at V and 2 bases at J, with 13 bases between. Germline loops: CDR1 MNHEY, CDR2 SVGEGT. CDR3: CASSYSPGTNTGELFF. The DNA of the CDR3 is TGTGCCAGCAGTTATTCCCCGGGAACCAACACCGGGGAGCTGTTTTTT.

In this sample, this clonotype turned up many times. The chain combines TRBV7-3 with TRBJ2-1; the D gene is possibly TRBD1 (7 bases). Germline V gene sequence: CDR1 SGHTA, CDR2 FQGTGA. This CDR3 has 16 amino acids. V lost 1 base to trimming and J lost 4 bases, with 14 bases between them. Here the CDR3 DNA reads TGTGCCAGCAGCTTAATGACAGGGAGGATTTACAATGAGCAGTTCTTC. This translates into CASSLMTGRIYNEQFF.

This clonotype was detected many times. V usage is TRBV28 and J usage is TRBJ2-1, with TRBD2 matching over 12 bases. With 7 bases clipped from V and 0 bases from J, the junction kept 10 bases outside the gene matches. There are 18 residues in the CDR3. The germline V gene encodes CDR1 MDHEN and CDR2 SYDVKM. The CDR3 loop reads CASTLPLAGGASYNEQFF. The DNA for the CDR3 is TGTGCCAGCACCTTACCCCTAGCGGGAGGGGCCTCCTACAATGAGCAGTTCTTC. The variable domain in full, with the rest retrieved from reference TRBV28 and TRBJ2-1, is DVKVTQSSRYLVKRTGEKVFLECVQDMDHENMFWYRQDPGLGLRLIYFSYDVKMKEKGDIPEGYSVSREKKERFSLILESASTNQTSMYLCASTLPLAGGASYNEQFFGPGTRLTVL.

This clonotype was recorded many times. The chain has TRBV12-3 or TRBV12-4 and TRBJ2-3, with TRBD1 identical over 11 bases. Trimming cost V 4 bases and J 4 bases; bases outside gene matches: 7. This CDR3 contains 16 residues. The CDR3 bases are TGTGCCAGCAGTTCTTTCGGACAGGGGGCTCCAGATACGCAGTATTTT. It codes for CASSSFGQGAPDTQYF.

The J gene is TRBJ2-1, the V gene TRBV9, with D possibly TRBD1 on 6 matching bases. Germline V gene sequence: CDR1 SGDLS, CDR2 YYNGEE. V lost 3 bases and J 0 bases, leaving 16 bases between the germline ends. The length of the CDR3 is 17 residues. The CDR3 bases are TGTGCCAGCAGCGGGCTACAGGGTTCCGTCTCCTACAATGAGCAGTTCTTC. Translated, it gives CASSGLQGSVSYNEQFF.

This clonotype was observed a handful of times. V gene TRBV6-1 combines with J gene TRBJ2-5, with D hard to call. Trimming cost V 6 bases and J 5 bases, with 13 bases left between them. Looked up from germline, CDR1 is MNHNS and CDR2 is SASEGT. The CDR3 consists of 13 residues. CDR3 DNA: TGTGCCAGCAGACAGCCATTACAGGAGACCCAGTACTTC. Protein: CASRQPLQETQYF.

Many counts were recorded for this clonotype. The chain combines TRBV7-2 with TRBJ2-5, with 8 bases that match TRBD2. In germline, CDR1 is SGHTA, CDR2 FQGNSA. The CDR3 totals 15 residues. V lost 5 bases, J lost 2 bases, and 7 bases stayed unmatched. The CDR3 DNA sequence: TGTGCCAGCAGCCTCGGGACTAGACGACAAGAGACCCAGTACTTC. As protein: CASSLGTRRQETQYF.

This clonotype was seen many times. The chain carries TRBV24-1 and TRBJ2-2, with 9 bases that match TRBD1. The junction had 16 bases not matched to a gene; V was cut back by 6 bases and J by 3 bases. The CDR3 is made up of 19 amino acids. Germline CDR1 is KGHDR and CDR2 is SFDVKD. The CDR3 DNA reads TGTGCCACCAGTTCCGCCAAGCGTCTTCGGACAGGGGACACCGGGGAGCTGTTTTTT. Translating it yields CATSSAKRLRTGDTGELFF.

V usage is TRBV29-1 and J usage is TRBJ2-2; D perhaps matches TRBD1 (6 bases). The ends were cut back, 3 bases at V and 3 bases at J, with 11 bases in the middle. Per germline, CDR1 SQVTM and CDR2 ANQGSEA. The CDR3 sequence is 14 residues long. CDR3 sequence: CSVEETGYTGELFF. In DNA form, the CDR3 reads TGCAGCGTTGAGGAGACAGGTTACACCGGGGAGCTGTTTTTT.

This clonotype appeared many times. V usage is TRBV5-1 and J usage is TRBJ1-1; D perhaps matches TRBD1 (5 bases). V lost 4 bases, J lost 7 bases, and 14 bases lay in between. Germline V gene data show CDR1 as SGHRS and CDR2 as YFSETQ. The CDR3 has 13 residues. In nucleotides, the CDR3 is TGCGCCAGCAGCATAGAGGGACCCCTTGAAGCTTTCTTT. It is translated as CASSIEGPLEAFF.

This clonotype was recorded many times. The chain joins TRBV15 to TRBJ1-4, with no clear D. V dropped 1 base and J dropped 3 bases, with 9 bases sitting between them. In germline, CDR1 is LNHNV, CDR2 YYDKDF (reference sequence). The CDR3 runs 15 residues. The CDR3 nucleotides are TGTGCCACCAGCAGAGTTGTGGGGTCTAATGAAAAACTGTTTTTT. Residues: CATSRVVGSNEKLFF.

This clonotype has ten or more counts. V usage is TRBV2 and J usage is TRBJ2-1; 14 bases agree with TRBD2. The V and J ends lost 8 bases and 6 bases, in that order; junction bases with no gene match: 6. Germline lookup yields CDR1 SNHLY and CDR2 FYNNEI. This CDR3 has 15 residues. The DNA of the CDR3 is TGTGCCAGCTACCGGGGACTAGCGGGAGTCAATGAGCAGTTCTTC. Amino acids: CASYRGLAGVNEQFF.

This clonotype was recorded many times. This chain connects TRBV13 to TRBJ1-1; weak D call: TRBD1 (5 bases). CDR3 length equals 13 residues. Germline-derived CDR1 and CDR2 are PRHDT and FYEKMQ (reference sequence). With 0 bases removed from V and 7 bases from J, the gap between germline ends came to 9 bases. CDR3 DNA sequence: TGTGCCAGCAGCTTAGGCCAGACAGTTGAAGCTTTCTTT. It encodes CASSLGQTVEAFF.

This clonotype appeared a few times. The J gene is TRBJ2-3, the V gene TRBV10-3; TRBD2 matches 7 bases. Germline V gene data show CDR1 as ENHRY and CDR2 as SYGVKD. CDR3 length: 15 amino acids. V lost 4 bases and J lost 3; bases outside the gene matches: 7. The DNA for the CDR3 is TGTGCCATCAGTGGTGAGGGAGGGCCGACAGATACGCAGTATTTT. It codes for CAISGEGGPTDTQYF.

The V gene is TRBV12-3 or TRBV12-4, the J gene TRBJ2-6; 7 bases are shared with TRBD1. The length of the CDR3 is 19 residues. V dropped 6 bases and J dropped 0; count of bases not matched to a gene: 14. CDR3 in amino acids: CASSQIDTGANSGANVLTF. The DNA for the CDR3 is TGTGCCAGCAGCCAGATCGACACAGGGGCTAACTCTGGGGCCAACGTCCTGACTTTC.

This clonotype was seen ten or more times. The chain employs TRBV27 and TRBJ1-1; tentatively, D is TRBD1 (5 bases). The CDR3 is made up of 17 amino acids. Germline V lookup: CDR1 MNHEY, CDR2 SMNVEV (reference sequence). The V end was cut by 5 bases, the J end by 0 bases, with 19 bases between. The DNA for the CDR3 is TGTGCCAGCAGTCTAGGGGTCCTATACGGCGTGAACACTGAAGCTTTCTTT. It is translated as CASSLGVLYGVNTEAFF.

This clonotype has just a few counts. This may be a read error, as it is one base from a much larger clone. V is TRBV5-1 and J is TRBJ2-3, with D unclear. The last part of the DNA fits TRBJ1-5 better; the J call may be wrong. CDR3 length: 14 amino acids. Germline assignment: CDR1 SGHRS and CDR2 YFSETQ. CDR3 coding DNA: TGCGCCAGCAGCTTAGGAGCGAACGGGGATACGCAGCATTTT. Its translation is CASSLGANGDTQHF.

This clonotype was picked up many times. V gene TRBV10-3 combines with J gene TRBJ1-1; D not resolved. The germline V gene has CDR1 ENHRY and CDR2 SYGVKD. This CDR3 has 13 residues. V was shortened by 4 bases and J by 1 base, with 7 bases between the two germline ends. DNA of the CDR3: TGTGCCATCAGTGGGACGGCGAACACTGAAGCTTTCTTT. Protein sequence: CAISGTANTEAFF.

This chain links TRBV29-1 with TRBJ2-3; 8 bases agree with TRBD2. The CDR3 consists of 15 residues. The germline V gene has CDR1 SQVTM and CDR2 ANQGSEA. The V segment lost 2 bases and the J segment 3 bases; nucleotides outside the gene matches: 7. For the CDR3, the DNA is TGCAGCGTTGAATTCCGCGGGAGGCGGACAGATACGCAGTATTTT. It encodes CSVEFRGRRTDTQYF.

This clonotype was seen at least ten times. The V gene is TRBV12-3 or TRBV12-4, the J gene TRBJ2-3; no definite D call. The V end lost 2 bases, the J end lost 6 bases, and 12 bases lay between the germline ends. CDR3 length: 14 residues. The CDR3 coding sequence is TGTGCCAGCAGTTTACCTTACCCGAGGGATACGCAGTATTTT. As protein: CASSLPYPRDTQYF.